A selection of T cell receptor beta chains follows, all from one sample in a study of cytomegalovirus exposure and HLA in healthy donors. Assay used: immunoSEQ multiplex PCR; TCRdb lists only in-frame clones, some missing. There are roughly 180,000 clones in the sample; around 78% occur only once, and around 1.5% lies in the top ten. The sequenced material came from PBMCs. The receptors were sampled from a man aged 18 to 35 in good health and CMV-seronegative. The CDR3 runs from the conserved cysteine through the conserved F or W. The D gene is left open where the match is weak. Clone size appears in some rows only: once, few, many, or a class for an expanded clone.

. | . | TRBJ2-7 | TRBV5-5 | TGTGCCAGCAGCTTCGCCTACGAGCAGTACTTC | CASSFAYEQYF
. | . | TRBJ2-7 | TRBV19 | TGCGCCAGTAGTGCCTTGGGAGAGGGACAGTACTTC | CASSALGEGQYF
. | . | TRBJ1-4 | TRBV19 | TGTGCCAGTACCCCGGACGGGAGCAATGAAAAACTGTTTTTT | CASTPDGSNEKLFF
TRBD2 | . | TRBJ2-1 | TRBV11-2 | TGTGCCAGCAGCGACCCGGGACTAGTGGCCTACAATGAGCAGTTCTTC | CASSDPGLVAYNEQFF
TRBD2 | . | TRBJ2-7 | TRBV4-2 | TGTGCCAGCAGCCAAGATGAGGGAGGGCCATACGAGCAGTACTTC | CASSQDEGGPYEQYF
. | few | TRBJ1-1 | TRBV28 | TGTGCCAGCAACCCGACAGGCTACACTGAAGCTTTCTTT | CASNPTGYTEAFF
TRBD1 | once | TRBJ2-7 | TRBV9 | TGTGCCAGCAGCGTAGAGGGGACAGGGCTTAACGAGCAGTACTTC | CASSVEGTGLNEQYF
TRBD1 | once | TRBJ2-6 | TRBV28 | TGTGCCAGCAGTACAGGTGCCAGGGGGCTAGGGGGGGCCAACGTCCTGACTTTC | CASSTGARGLGGANVLTF
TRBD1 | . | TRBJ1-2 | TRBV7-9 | TGTGCCAGCCACGAGAGGGACAGGGTGACCTCTGGCTACACCTTC | CASHERDRVTSGYTF
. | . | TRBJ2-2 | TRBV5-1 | TGCGCCAGCAGCTTAGGACAGTTAGCCGGGGAGCTGTTTTTT | CASSLGQLAGELFF
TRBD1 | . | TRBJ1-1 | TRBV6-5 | TGTGCCAGCAGTCCCCGACAGGGGGCTAACACTGAAGCTTTCTTT | CASSPRQGANTEAFF
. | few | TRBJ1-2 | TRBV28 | TGTGCCAGCACCGAAGAGGGTAGGGGGAAAGGCTACACCTTC | CASTEEGRGKGYTF
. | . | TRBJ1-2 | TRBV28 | TGTGCCAGCACCCTTGGGCGGGACTATGGCTACACCTTC | CASTLGRDYGYTF
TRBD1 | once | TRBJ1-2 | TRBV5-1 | TGCGCCAGCAGCTTGGAGGGACAGGCCACCTATGGCTACACCTTC | CASSLEGQATYGYTF
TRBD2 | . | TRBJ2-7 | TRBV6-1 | TGTGCCAGCAAGGATAGCGGGGGTCCCTACGAGCAGTACTTC | CASKDSGGPYEQYF
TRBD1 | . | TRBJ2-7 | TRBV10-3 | TGTGCCATCAGAGCCGGACAGGGAACCTACGAGCAGTACTTC | CAIRAGQGTYEQYF
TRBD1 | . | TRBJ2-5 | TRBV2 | TGTGCCAGAGGTGACGAACGGGACAGAAGAGAGACCCAGTACTTC | CARGDERDRRETQYF
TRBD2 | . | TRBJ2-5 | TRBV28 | TGTGCCAGCAGTTTCTCGAGCGGGGGACACCAAGAGACCCAGTACTTC | CASSFSSGGHQETQYF
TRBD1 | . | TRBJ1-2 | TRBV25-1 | TGTGCCAGCCTGACAGGGGTCCCCTCCTATGGCTACACCTTC | CASLTGVPSYGYTF
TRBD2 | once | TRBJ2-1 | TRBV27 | TGTGCCAGCAGTCCCAGCGGGGGGGCGGCCTACAATGAGCAGTTCTTC | CASSPSGGAAYNEQFF
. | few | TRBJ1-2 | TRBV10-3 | TGTGCCATCAGACGACAAGCCCTTAACTATGGCTACACCTTC | CAIRRQALNYGYTF
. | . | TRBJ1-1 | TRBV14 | TGTGCCAGCAGCCCGTATGCGGGGCGCACTGAAGCTTTCTTT | CASSPYAGRTEAFF
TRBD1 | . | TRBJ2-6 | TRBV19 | TGTGCCAGTGGGGACAGGGGGACTGGGGCCAACGTCCTGACTTTC | CASGDRGTGANVLTF
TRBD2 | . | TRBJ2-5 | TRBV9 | TGTGCCAGCAGCCCAGTAGCGGGAGGGGAGACCCAGTACTTC | CASSPVAGGETQYF
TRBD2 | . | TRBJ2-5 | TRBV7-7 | TGTGCTAGCAGCCCCGGGCTAGCGGGGGTAGAGACCCAGTACTTC | CASSPGLAGVETQYF
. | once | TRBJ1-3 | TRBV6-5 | TGTGCCAGCCAACGGACAGCTGGAAACACCATATATTTT | CASQRTAGNTIYF
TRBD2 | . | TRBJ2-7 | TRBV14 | TGTGCCAGCAGCCACCCTACGGGGACTAGCGGGCCCTACGAGCAGTACTTC | CASSHPTGTSGPYEQYF
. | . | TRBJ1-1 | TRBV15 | TGTGCCACCAGCAGAGTGGCAGGTCCCAACACTGAAGCTTTCTTT | CATSRVAGPNTEAFF